This record covers a single T cell receptor beta chain. The sample originates from a study of blood T cell repertoires in COVID-19. Study-level information: Spain, Italy and the United States supplied samples that represented acute and convalescent COVID-19. The analysed material was cDNA or gDNA that came from T cells, B-cell-depleted T cells, or PBMCs.

The CDR3 contains 15 residues. Germline V gene sequence: CDR1 SGHTA, CDR2 FQGNSA. V lost 5 bases, J lost 5 bases, and 7 bases stayed unmatched. Original data processing: Reference gene primer amplification gave nucleated cell count estimates. The table came from immunoSEQ multiplex PCR; TCRdb's copy has only in-frame clones and leaves some out. The DNA gave D and trimming, while V, J and clone size come from that table. This table has 200,000 to 250,000 clones, 70% to 90% appearing once. Sequenced input: peripheral blood. The chain has TRBV7-2 and TRBJ1-2, with TRBD1 matching over 11 bases. This clonotype originated in a young man with COVID-19, enrolled during active disease. The CDR3 bases are TGTGCCAGCAGCGCCGGACAGGGGGCCTGGTATGGCTACACCTTC. It codes for CASSAGQGAWYGYTF.